This T cell receptor beta chain was identified during a study of T cells in localized non-small cell lung cancer. Regarding the study as a whole: There were a median about 53 of the top 100 tumor clones appearing in adjacent lung. Elevated blood T cell density was associated with longer overall survival. Exceeding tumor, uninvolved adjacent lung had the highest T cell clonality.

Produced via immunoSEQ multiplex PCR; TCRdb's table is partial and in-frame only. The table has 30,000 or so clones, approximately 92% seen once; the top ten hold 2% to 2.5%. In regard to this clone: The antigen remains unidentified.

From germline, CDR1 is SNHLY and CDR2 FYNNEI. CDR3 length equals 11 residues. This chain links TRBV2 with TRBJ2-1; D is perhaps TRBD2 (5 bases). Sample: peripheral blood, taken before any cancer treatment. The clonotype was recovered from a female donor older than 55 with stage I lung adenocarcinoma. The CDR3 bases are TGTGTTAGCGAGAGTTTCAATGAGCAGTTCTTC. Translating it yields CVSESFNEQFF.